This T cell receptor (beta chain) was sequenced during a study of T cell responses to AZD1222 COVID-19 vaccine. Study conclusions and caveats: The sample set comprised mostly white British donors with more females, and clonal diversity was possibly underestimated. Repertoire samples came only from after the peak T cell response.

As regards this clone: Its antigen remains unknown.

Using immunoSEQ multiplex PCR, the repertoire was profiled, and TCRdb retains in-frame clones only, with some absent. The sample lists about 120,000 clones, 90% occurring once. The CDR3 consists of 16 residues. Germline V gene data show CDR1 as LGHNA and CDR2 as YNFKEQ. V was pared by 4 bases and J by 1 base, with 16 bases between. J is TRBJ1-1 and V is TRBV4-2; unclear D gene. The TCR comes from an adult in good health. The source material was peripheral blood, sampled on day 0 of AZD1222 vaccination. The CDR3 DNA sequence: TGTGCCAGCAGCCCTCGGATCGCTCGAGGGAACACTGAAGCTTTCTTT. It yields the protein CASSPRIARGNTEAFF.